This TCR beta chain was documented in a study of identical twins. Germline CDR1 SGHAT, CDR2 FQNNGV. This CDR3 spans 16 amino acids. V shed 7 bases and J shed 3 bases, with 18 bases lying between them. Turning to this clonotype: Its antigen remains unidentified.

Study-wide points: Researchers reported weaker excess twin sharing in beta out-of-frame sequences. Models, which agreed with sharing between unrelated individuals, nonetheless underestimated the out-of-frame TCR alpha sharing seen in monozygotic twins. Part of the zero-insertion signal could reflect confounding by invariant MAIT and iNKT cells.

Template switching added a universal primer site; cDNA carried unique molecular identifiers. TCRdb ran MiXCR on the 5' RACE reads and lists one entry per CDR3 protein. The table includes roughly 690,000 distinct CDR3 sequences, approximately 6% detected once. The material sequenced was naive T cells sorted from blood. This sequence joins TRBV11-2 and TRBJ2-2; TRBD1 might be the D (6 bases). The sequence came from a man in his late teens or twenties in good health. The CDR3 here is CASTFPRGSYTGELFF. DNA of the CDR3: TGTGCCAGCACCTTCCCCAGGGGTTCTTACACCGGGGAGCTGTTTTTT.